These 2 T cell receptor beta chains originate from one sample sequenced in a study of blood T cell repertoires in COVID-19. Data came from immunoSEQ multiplex PCR; TCRdb stores just in-frame clones and leaves some out. Among around 54,000 clones listed, 90% were seen once. The sample comprised peripheral blood. The receptors were gathered from a woman between 35 and 50 years old with active COVID-19.

The chain recombines TRBV6-5 with TRBJ2-3, with TRBD2 identical over 11 bases. The CDR3 covers 16 residues. Germline values: CDR1 MNHEY, CDR2 SVGAGI. Trimming cost V 2 bases and J 0 bases; bases outside gene matches: 1. CDR3 in amino acids: CASSYLAGGSTDTQYF. DNA for the CDR3: TGTGCCAGCAGTTACCTAGCGGGGGGTAGCACAGATACGCAGTATTTT.

The gene calls are TRBV5-5 and TRBJ1-2; 8 bases map to TRBD1. This CDR3 comprises 14 residues. The germline CDR1 and CDR2 sequences are SGHKS and YYEKEE (reference sequence). The J segment lost 9 bases and the V segment lost 5 bases, leaving 12 bases of the junction unmatched. DNA of the CDR3: TGTGCCAGCAGGACCGGGGCCAGGACAGGGAGCTACACCTTC. This gives the protein CASRTGARTGSYTF.